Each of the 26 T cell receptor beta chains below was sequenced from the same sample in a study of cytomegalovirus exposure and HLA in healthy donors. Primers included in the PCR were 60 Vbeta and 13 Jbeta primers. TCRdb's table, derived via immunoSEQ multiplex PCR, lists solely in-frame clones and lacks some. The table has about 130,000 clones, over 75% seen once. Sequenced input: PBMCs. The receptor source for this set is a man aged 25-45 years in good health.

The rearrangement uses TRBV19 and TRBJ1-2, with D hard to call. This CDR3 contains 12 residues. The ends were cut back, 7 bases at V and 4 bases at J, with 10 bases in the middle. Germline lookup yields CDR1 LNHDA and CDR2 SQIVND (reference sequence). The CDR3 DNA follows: TGTGCCAGTATCGGACTCCTCTATGGCTACACCTTC. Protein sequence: CASIGLLYGYTF. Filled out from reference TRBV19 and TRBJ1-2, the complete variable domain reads DGGITQSPKYLFRKEGQNVTLSCEQNLNHDAMYWYRQDPGQGLRLIYYSQIVNDFQKGDIAEGYSVSREKKESFPLTVTSAQKNPTAFYLCASIGLLYGYTFGSGTRLTVV.

The CDR3 is CASTGVADTQYF. In DNA, the CDR3 is TGTGCCAGCACGGGAGTGGCCGATACGCAGTATTTT. This sequence joins TRBV7-2 and TRBJ2-3; D may be TRBD2 (6 bases). The CDR3 has 12 amino acids. Germline CDR1 reads SGHTA; CDR2 reads FQGNSA. Trimming took off 7 bases at V and 6 bases at J, with 11 bases between the two ends.

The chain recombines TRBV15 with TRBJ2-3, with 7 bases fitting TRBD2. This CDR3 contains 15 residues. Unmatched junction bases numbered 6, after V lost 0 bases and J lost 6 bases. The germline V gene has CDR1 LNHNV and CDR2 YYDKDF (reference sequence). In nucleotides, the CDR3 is TGTGCCACCAGCAGAGATCTAGCGGTAGGGGATACGCAGTATTTT. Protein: CATSRDLAVGDTQYF. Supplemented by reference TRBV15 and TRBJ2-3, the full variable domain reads DAMVIQNPRYQVTQFGKPVTLSCSQTLNHNVMYWYQQKSSQAPKLLFHYYDKDFNNEADTPDNFQSRRPNTSFCFLDIRSPGLGDTAMYLCATSRDLAVGDTQYFGPGTRLTVL.

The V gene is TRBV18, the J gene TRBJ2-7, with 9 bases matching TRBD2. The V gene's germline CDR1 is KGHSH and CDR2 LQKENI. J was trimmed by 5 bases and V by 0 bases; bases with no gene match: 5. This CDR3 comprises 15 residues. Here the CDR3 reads CASSPPLAGADEQYF. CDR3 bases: TGTGCCAGCTCACCACCTTTAGCGGGAGCAGACGAGCAGTACTTC.

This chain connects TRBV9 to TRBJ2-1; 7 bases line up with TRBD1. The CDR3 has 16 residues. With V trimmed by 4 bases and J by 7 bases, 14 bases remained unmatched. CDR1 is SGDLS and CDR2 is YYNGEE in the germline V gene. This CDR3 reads CASSPNWVTGRNEQFF. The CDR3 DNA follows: TGTGCCAGCAGCCCCAACTGGGTGACAGGGCGGAATGAGCAGTTCTTC.

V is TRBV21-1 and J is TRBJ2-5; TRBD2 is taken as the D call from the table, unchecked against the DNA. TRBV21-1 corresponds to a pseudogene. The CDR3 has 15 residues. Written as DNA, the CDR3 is TGTGCCAGCAGCAAAGTTCGCGGGCGTGAAGAGACCCAGTACTTC. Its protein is CASSKVRGREETQYF.

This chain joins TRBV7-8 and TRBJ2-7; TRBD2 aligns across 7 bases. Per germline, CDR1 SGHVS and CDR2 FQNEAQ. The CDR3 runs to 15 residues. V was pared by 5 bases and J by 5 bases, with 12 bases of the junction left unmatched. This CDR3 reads CASSLPGGAENEQYF. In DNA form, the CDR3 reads TGTGCCAGCAGCCTCCCGGGGGGAGCTGAGAACGAGCAGTACTTC.

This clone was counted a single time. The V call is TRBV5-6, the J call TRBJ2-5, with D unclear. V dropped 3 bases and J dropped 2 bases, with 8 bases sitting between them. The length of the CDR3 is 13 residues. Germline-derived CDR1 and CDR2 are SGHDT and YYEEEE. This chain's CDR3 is CASSSGGQETQYF. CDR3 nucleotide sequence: TGTGCCAGCAGCTCCGGCGGACAAGAGACCCAGTACTTC.

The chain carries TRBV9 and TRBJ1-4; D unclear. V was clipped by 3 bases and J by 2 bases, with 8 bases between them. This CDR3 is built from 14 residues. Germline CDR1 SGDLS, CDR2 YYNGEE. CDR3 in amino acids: CASSATVTNEKLFF. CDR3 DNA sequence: TGTGCCAGCAGCGCCACAGTTACTAATGAAAAACTGTTTTTT.

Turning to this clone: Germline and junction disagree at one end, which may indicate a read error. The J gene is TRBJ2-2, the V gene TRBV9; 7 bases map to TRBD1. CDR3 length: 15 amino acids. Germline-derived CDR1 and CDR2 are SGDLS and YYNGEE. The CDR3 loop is CASSVGTVNTEELFF. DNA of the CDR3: TGTGCCAGCAGCGTTGGGACAGTGAACACCGAGGAGCTGTTTTTT. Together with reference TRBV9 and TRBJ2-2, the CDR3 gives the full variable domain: DSGVTQTPKHLITATGQRVTLRCSPRSGDLSVYWYQQSLDQGLQFLIQYYNGEERAKGNILERFSAQQFPDLHSELNLSSLELGDSALYFCASSVGTVNTEELFFGEGSRLTVL.

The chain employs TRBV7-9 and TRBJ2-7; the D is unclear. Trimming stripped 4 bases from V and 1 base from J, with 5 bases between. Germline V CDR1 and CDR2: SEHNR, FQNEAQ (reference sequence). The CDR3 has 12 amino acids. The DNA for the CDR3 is TGTGCCAGCAGCTACGGTTCCTACGAGCAGTACTTC. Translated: CASSYGSYEQYF.

CDR3 sequence: CASSVGDRGWTEAFF. The CDR3 bases are TGTGCCAGCAGCGTAGGGGACAGGGGCTGGACTGAAGCTTTCTTT. The chain couples TRBV9 to TRBJ1-1, with 10 bases lining up with TRBD1. V trimming: 0 bases; J trimming: 5 bases; junction bases outside the gene matches: 4. Germline CDR1 SGDLS, CDR2 YYNGEE. This CDR3 spans 15 amino acids.

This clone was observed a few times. CDR3 bases: TGTGCCACCAGCAGAGGGGTAGCGGGCACAGATACGCAGTATTTT. It yields the protein CATSRGVAGTDTQYF. The rearrangement uses TRBV15 and TRBJ2-3, with D maybe TRBD2 (6 bases). The ends were cut back, 1 base at V and 1 base at J, with 9 bases in the middle. CDR3 length: 15 residues. CDR1 and CDR2 from the germline V gene are LNHNV and YYDKDF (reference sequence).

Here the CDR3 reads CASSLSGQVPTDTQYF. CDR3 DNA: TGTGCCAGCTCCCTCAGCGGACAGGTTCCCACAGATACGCAGTATTTT. The V call is TRBV18, the J call TRBJ2-3; TRBD1 matches at 7 bases. The V and J ends lost 6 bases and 2 bases, in that order; junction bases with no gene match: 11. CDR1 KGHSH and CDR2 LQKENI come from the germline V gene. CDR3 length: 16 amino acids.

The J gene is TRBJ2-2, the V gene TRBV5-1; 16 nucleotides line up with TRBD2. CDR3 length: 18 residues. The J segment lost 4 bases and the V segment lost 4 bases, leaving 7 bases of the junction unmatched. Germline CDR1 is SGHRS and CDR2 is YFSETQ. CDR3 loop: CASSVGLAGGSSTGELFF. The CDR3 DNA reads TGCGCCAGCAGCGTGGGACTAGCGGGAGGGTCGAGCACCGGGGAGCTGTTTTTT.

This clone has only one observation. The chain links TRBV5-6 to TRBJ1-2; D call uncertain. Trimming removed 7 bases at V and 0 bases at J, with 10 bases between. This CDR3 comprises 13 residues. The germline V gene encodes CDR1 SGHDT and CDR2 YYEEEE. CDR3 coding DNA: TGTGCCAGCTTGGCCACACCTAACTATGGCTACACCTTC. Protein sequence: CASLATPNYGYTF.

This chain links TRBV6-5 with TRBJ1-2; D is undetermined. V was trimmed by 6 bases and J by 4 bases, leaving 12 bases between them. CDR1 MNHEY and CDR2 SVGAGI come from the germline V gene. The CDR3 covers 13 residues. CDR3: CASRTQPSYGYTF. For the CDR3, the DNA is TGTGCCAGCAGAACACAGCCTTCCTATGGCTACACCTTC.

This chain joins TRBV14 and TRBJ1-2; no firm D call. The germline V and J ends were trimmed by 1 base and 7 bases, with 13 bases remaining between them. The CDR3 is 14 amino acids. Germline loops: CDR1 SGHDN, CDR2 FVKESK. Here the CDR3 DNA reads TGTGCCAGCAGCCAAGTTTTGGTGTCGGGTGGCTACACCTTC. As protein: CASSQVLVSGGYTF.

CDR3 sequence (DNA): TGTGCCAGCAGTTCACAGACTAGCGGGAGGTCTGGCCTTGAGCAGTTCTTC. This encodes CASSSQTSGRSGLEQFF. The gene calls are TRBV28 and TRBJ2-1; 13 bases are shared with TRBD2. The trim removed 4 bases at V and 9 bases at J, leaving 12 bases unmatched. Germline V lookup: CDR1 MDHEN, CDR2 SYDVKM. This CDR3 region has 17 residues. Using reference TRBV28 and TRBJ2-1 for the parts outside the CDR3, the full variable domain is DVKVTQSSRYLVKRTGEKVFLECVQDMDHENMFWYRQDPGLGLRLIYFSYDVKMKEKGDIPEGYSVSREKKERFSLILESASTNQTSMYLCASSSQTSGRSGLEQFFGPGTRLTVL.

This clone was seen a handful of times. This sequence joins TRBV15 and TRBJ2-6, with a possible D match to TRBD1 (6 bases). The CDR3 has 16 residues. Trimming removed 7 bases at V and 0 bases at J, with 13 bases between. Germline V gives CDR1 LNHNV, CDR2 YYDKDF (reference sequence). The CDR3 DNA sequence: TGTGCCACCACAGGCAGGGACACCTCTGGGGCCAACGTCCTGACTTTC. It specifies CATTGRDTSGANVLTF.

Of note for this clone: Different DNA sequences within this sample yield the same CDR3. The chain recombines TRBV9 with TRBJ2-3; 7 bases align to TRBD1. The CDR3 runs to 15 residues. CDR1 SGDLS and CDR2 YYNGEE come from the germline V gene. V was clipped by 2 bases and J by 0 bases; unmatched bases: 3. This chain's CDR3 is CASSVRQGSTDTQYF. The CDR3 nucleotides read TGTGCCAGCAGCGTTCGACAGGGAAGCACAGATACGCAGTATTTT.

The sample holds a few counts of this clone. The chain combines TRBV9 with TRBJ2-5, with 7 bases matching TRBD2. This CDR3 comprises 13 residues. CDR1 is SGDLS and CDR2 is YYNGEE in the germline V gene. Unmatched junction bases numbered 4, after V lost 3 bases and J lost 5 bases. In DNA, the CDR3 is TGTGCCAGCAGCGCGGGAGGCAGTGAGACCCAGTACTTC. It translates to CASSAGGSETQYF.

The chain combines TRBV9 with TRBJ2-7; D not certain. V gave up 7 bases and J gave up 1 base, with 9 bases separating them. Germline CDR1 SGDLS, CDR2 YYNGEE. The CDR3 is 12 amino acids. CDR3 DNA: TGTGCCAGCTCCCCAGGTTCCTACGAGCAGTACTTC. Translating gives CASSPGSYEQYF.

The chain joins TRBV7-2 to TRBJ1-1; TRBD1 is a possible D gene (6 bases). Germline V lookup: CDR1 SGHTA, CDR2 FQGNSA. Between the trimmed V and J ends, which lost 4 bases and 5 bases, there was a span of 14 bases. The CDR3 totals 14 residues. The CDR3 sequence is CASSSGTRGTEAFF. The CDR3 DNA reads TGTGCCAGCAGCTCCGGGACGAGGGGGACTGAAGCTTTCTTT.

CDR3 nucleotide sequence: TGTGCCAGCAGTTACTCTGAGCGGGAGAGGGACGAGCAGTACTTC. It codes for CASSYSERERDEQYF. The chain has TRBV6-6 and TRBJ2-7; 8 nucleotides match TRBD2. The CDR3 loop spans 15 amino acids. The V and J ends lost 0 bases and 5 bases, in that order; junction bases with no gene match: 6. Germline CDR1 reads MNHNY; CDR2 reads SVGAGI (reference sequence).

Written as DNA, the CDR3 is TGTGCCTGGAGTGTGGGGGGAGGGACCTACGAGCAGTACTTC. Amino acid sequence: CAWSVGGGTYEQYF. The rearrangement uses TRBV30 and TRBJ2-7; 7 bases align to TRBD2. V dropped 0 bases and J dropped 2; count of bases not matched to a gene: 4. The CDR3 has 14 amino acids. Germline-derived CDR1 and CDR2 are GTSNPN and SVGIG (reference sequence).